The 16 T cell receptor beta chains below were found in one sample sequenced in a study of T cell responses to AZD1222 COVID-19 vaccine. Method: immunoSEQ multiplex PCR; TCRdb's copy keeps in-frame clones and lacks some. The sample consists of 180,000 or so clones, 88% of them appearing once. Sample: peripheral blood, taken 28 days after the second AZD1222 dose. The receptor set was obtained from an adult who received the AZD1222 COVID-19 vaccine.

The chain joins TRBV21-1 to TRBJ2-1. TRBV21-1 corresponds to a pseudogene. The CDR3 totals 17 residues. CDR3 sequence reads: CASSKGELGDKYNEQFF. In DNA, the CDR3 is TGTGCCAGCAGCAAAGGGGAGCTGGGGGATAAATACAATGAGCAGTTCTTC.

Written as DNA, the CDR3 is TGTGCCAGCAGTTGGCGGGAGGCCCCCTACAATGAGCAGTTCTTC. Protein sequence: CASSWREAPYNEQFF. The rearrangement uses TRBV6-2 or TRBV6-3 and TRBJ2-1; 8 bases match TRBD2. The CDR3 length is 15 residues. Germline lookup yields CDR1 MNHEY and CDR2 SVGEGT. V lost 4 bases to trimming and J lost 2 bases; unmatched junction nucleotides: 4.

The chain combines TRBV5-1 with TRBJ1-2; no reliable D call. There are 15 residues in the CDR3. Germline loops: CDR1 SGHRS, CDR2 YFSETQ. V was shortened by 5 bases and J by 0 bases, with 14 bases between the two germline ends. CDR3: CASSRGRNANYGYTF. CDR3 in DNA: TGCGCCAGCAGTCGCGGCCGGAATGCTAACTATGGCTACACCTTC. The complete variable domain, with remaining parts taken from reference TRBV5-1 and TRBJ1-2, reads KAGVTQTPRYLIKTRGQQVTLSCSPISGHRSVSWYQQTPGQGLQFLFEYFSETQRNKGNFPGRFSGRQFSNSRSEMNVSTLELGDSALYLCASSRGRNANYGYTFGSGTRLTVV.

J is TRBJ2-7 and V is TRBV6-5; no reliable D call. The germline V and J ends were trimmed by 2 bases and 6 bases, with 8 bases remaining between them. CDR1 and CDR2 from the germline V gene are MNHEY and SVGAGI. This CDR3 contains 12 residues. The CDR3 DNA is TGTGCCAGCAGTTACGTCGGGCGCGAGCAGTACTTC. Translation gives CASSYVGREQYF.

The chain carries TRBV28 and TRBJ1-1, with D unclear. The CDR3 runs 12 residues. Germline CDR1 is MDHEN and CDR2 is SYDVKM. V lost 4 bases, J lost 5 bases, and 8 bases lay in between. CDR3 sequence (DNA): TGTGCCAGCAGTTCGCCAGCAACTGAAGCTTTCTTT. Amino acid sequence: CASSSPATEAFF.

The chain is built from TRBV24-1 and TRBJ2-1, with TRBD2 identical over 11 bases. The CDR3 loop spans 16 amino acids. From germline, CDR1 is KGHDR and CDR2 SFDVKD. Trimming took 3 bases from V and 8 from J; bases not matched to a gene: 8. The CDR3 loop reads CATSDVSGRARDEQFF. In DNA, the CDR3 is TGTGCCACCAGTGATGTTAGCGGGAGGGCCAGGGATGAGCAGTTCTTC.

The V and J genes are TRBV5-6 and TRBJ2-7; TRBD1 might be the D (5 bases). V was pared by 3 bases and J by 1 base, with 17 bases between. Germline CDR1 SGHDT, CDR2 YYEEEE. The CDR3 length is 16 residues. Here the CDR3 reads CASSSPADSVSYEQYF. CDR3 coding DNA: TGTGCCAGCAGCTCCCCTGCCGACAGCGTGTCCTACGAGCAGTACTTC. Based on the CDR3 plus reference TRBV5-6 and TRBJ2-7, the full variable domain is DAGVTQSPTHLIKTRGQQVTLRCSPKSGHDTVSWYQQALGQGPQFIFQYYEEEERQRGNFPDRFSGHQFPNYSSELNVNALLLGDSALYLCASSSPADSVSYEQYFGPGTRLTVT.

V gene TRBV9 combines with J gene TRBJ2-2; the D is unclear. The CDR3 consists of 12 residues. Trimming took off 0 bases at V and 6 bases at J, with 3 bases between the two ends. Germline lookup yields CDR1 SGDLS and CDR2 YYNGEE. In nucleotides, the CDR3 is TGTGCCAGCAGCGTAGTATCCGGGGAGCTGTTTTTT. Protein sequence: CASSVVSGELFF.

CDR3 DNA sequence: TGTGCCAGCAGCACCCCCCTAGGGGGAGACCAAGAGACCCAGTACTTC. Translated, it gives CASSTPLGGDQETQYF. V is TRBV5-4 and J is TRBJ2-5; D possibly corresponds to TRBD1 (6 bases). Per germline, CDR1 SGHNT and CDR2 YYREEE (reference sequence). This CDR3 has 16 residues. Trimming shortened V by 4 bases and J by 0 bases, and 16 bases separated the two germline ends.

The genes are TRBV9 and TRBJ1-3, with TRBD1 matching 7 bases. Trimming at V came to 0 bases and at J to 8 bases, leaving 2 bases not matched to a gene. Germline values: CDR1 SGDLS, CDR2 YYNGEE. There are 13 residues in the CDR3. CDR3 region: CASSVAGGDTIYF. The CDR3 DNA sequence: TGTGCCAGCAGCGTAGCAGGGGGTGACACCATATATTTT.

The chain links TRBV2 to TRBJ2-3; 12 positions match TRBD2. CDR3 length: 16 residues. Germline V gives CDR1 SNHLY, CDR2 FYNNEI. Trimming cost V 11 bases and J 0 bases; bases outside gene matches: 9. CDR3 nucleotide sequence: TGTGCCGGCGGACTAGCGGGAATACCTAGCACAGATACGCAGTATTTT. This codes for CAGGLAGIPSTDTQYF.

The V call is TRBV2, the J call TRBJ1-2, with D perhaps matching TRBD1 (5 bases). Germline assignment: CDR1 SNHLY and CDR2 FYNNEI. Trimming shortened V by 6 bases and J by 7 bases, and 9 bases separated the two germline ends. The CDR3 extends over 11 amino acids. CDR3 sequence (DNA): TGTGCCAGCAGCTACAGGATTGGCTACACCTTC. The encoded protein is CASSYRIGYTF.

The chain combines TRBV6-5 with TRBJ2-1; 8 nucleotides line up with TRBD2. Germline-derived CDR1 and CDR2 are MNHEY and SVGAGI. J gave up 6 bases and V 2 bases, and 9 bases lay outside the gene matches. The CDR3 is made up of 16 amino acids. The CDR3 coding sequence is TGTGCCAGCAGTTACCAGGCCAGCGGGAGTACCAATGAGCAGTTCTTC. Amino acids: CASSYQASGSTNEQFF.

The rearrangement joins TRBV7-2 to TRBJ2-7; D gene ambiguous. Trimming stripped 4 bases from V and 3 bases from J, with 13 bases between. CDR1 is SGHTA, CDR2 FQGNSA, per germline. CDR3 length: 14 amino acids. The CDR3, as DNA: TGTGCCAGCAGCTCCCCGGACCGACTCTACGAGCAGTACTTC. Translating gives CASSSPDRLYEQYF.

The chain employs TRBV19 and TRBJ1-5; D not certain. The CDR3 length is 17 residues. With 3 bases removed from V and 3 bases from J, the gap between germline ends came to 18 bases. From germline, CDR1 is LNHDA and CDR2 SQIVND (reference sequence). CDR3 amino acids: CASSIKQTWEFNQPQHF. CDR3 coding DNA: TGTGCCAGTAGTATCAAGCAAACCTGGGAGTTCAATCAGCCCCAGCATTTT.

This chain's CDR3 is CASSPEGIRGYTF. DNA for the CDR3: TGTGCCAGCAGCCCAGAGGGGATTCGGGGCTACACCTTC. This chain links TRBV9 with TRBJ1-2, with a weak D call TRBD1 (5 bases). Trimming removed 4 bases from V and 8 bases from J, with 15 bases in between. The CDR3 is made up of 13 amino acids. CDR1 is SGDLS and CDR2 is YYNGEE in the germline V gene. The variable domain in full, completed from reference TRBV9 and TRBJ1-2, reads DSGVTQTPKHLITATGQRVTLRCSPRSGDLSVYWYQQSLDQGLQFLIQYYNGEERAKGNILERFSAQQFPDLHSELNLSSLELGDSALYFCASSPEGIRGYTFGSGTRLTVV.